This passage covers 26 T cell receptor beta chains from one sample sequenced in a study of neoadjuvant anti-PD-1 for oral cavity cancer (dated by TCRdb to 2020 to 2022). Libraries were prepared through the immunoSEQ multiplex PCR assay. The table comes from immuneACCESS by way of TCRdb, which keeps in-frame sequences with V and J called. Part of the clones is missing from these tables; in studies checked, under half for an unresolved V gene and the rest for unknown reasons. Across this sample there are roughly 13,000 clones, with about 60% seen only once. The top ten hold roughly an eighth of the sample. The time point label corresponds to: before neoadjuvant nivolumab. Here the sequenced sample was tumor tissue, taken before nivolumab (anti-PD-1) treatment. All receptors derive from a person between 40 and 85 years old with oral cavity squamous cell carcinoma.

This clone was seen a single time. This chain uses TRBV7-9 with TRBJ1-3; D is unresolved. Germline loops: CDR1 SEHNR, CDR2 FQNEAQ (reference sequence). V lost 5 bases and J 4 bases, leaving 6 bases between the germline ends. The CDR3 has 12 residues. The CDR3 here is CASSAGGNTIYF. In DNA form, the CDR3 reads TGTGCCAGCAGCGCGGGAGGAAACACCATATATTTT.

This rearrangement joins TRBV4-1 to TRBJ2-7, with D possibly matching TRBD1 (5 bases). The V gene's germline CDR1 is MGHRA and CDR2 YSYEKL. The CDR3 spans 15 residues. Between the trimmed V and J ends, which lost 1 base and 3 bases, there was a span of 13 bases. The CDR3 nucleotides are TGCGCCAGCAGCCAAGCTCTCCAGGGTTACTACGAGCAGTACTTC. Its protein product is CASSQALQGYYEQYF.

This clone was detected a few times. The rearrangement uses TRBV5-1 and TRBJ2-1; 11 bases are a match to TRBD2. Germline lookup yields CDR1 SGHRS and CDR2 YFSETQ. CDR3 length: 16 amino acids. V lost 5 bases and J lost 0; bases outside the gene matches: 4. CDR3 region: CASSLAGGISYNEQFF. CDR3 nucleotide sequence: TGCGCCAGCAGTCTAGCGGGAGGAATCTCCTACAATGAGCAGTTCTTC.

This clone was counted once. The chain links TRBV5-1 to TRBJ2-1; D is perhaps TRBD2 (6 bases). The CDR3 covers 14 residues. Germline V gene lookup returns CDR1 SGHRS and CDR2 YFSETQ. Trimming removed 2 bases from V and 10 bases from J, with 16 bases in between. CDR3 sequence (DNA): TGCGCCAGCAGCTTCCGGGACTCCGTAAGGGAGCAGTTCTTC. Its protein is CASSFRDSVREQFF.

The CDR3 DNA is TGCGCCAGCAGCTTGACAGGGTCGGCCACTGAAGCTTTCTTT. This encodes CASSLTGSATEAFF. This chain links TRBV5-1 with TRBJ1-1, with a weak D call TRBD1 (6 bases). The CDR3 loop spans 14 amino acids. V was cut by 1 base and J by 4 bases, with 11 bases left in between. Germline V gene data show CDR1 as SGHRS and CDR2 as YFSETQ.

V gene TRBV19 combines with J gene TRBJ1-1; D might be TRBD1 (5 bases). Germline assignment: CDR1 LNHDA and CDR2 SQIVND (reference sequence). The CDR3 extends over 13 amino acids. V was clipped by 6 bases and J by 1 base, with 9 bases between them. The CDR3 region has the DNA TGTGCCAGTAGCCAGACAGAGAACACTGAAGCTTTCTTT. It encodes CASSQTENTEAFF.

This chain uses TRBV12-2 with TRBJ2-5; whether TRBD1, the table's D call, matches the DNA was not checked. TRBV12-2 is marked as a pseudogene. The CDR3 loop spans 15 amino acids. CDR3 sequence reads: CASRLLQGFGETQYF. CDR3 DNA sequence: TGTGCAAGTCGCTTATTACAGGGATTTGGGGAGACCCAGTACTTC.

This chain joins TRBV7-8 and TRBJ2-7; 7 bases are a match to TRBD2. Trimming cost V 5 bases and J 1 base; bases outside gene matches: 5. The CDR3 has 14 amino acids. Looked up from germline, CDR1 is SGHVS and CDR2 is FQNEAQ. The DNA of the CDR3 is TGTGCCAGCAGCGACCGGGACTATTCCTACGAGCAGTACTTC. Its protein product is CASSDRDYSYEQYF.

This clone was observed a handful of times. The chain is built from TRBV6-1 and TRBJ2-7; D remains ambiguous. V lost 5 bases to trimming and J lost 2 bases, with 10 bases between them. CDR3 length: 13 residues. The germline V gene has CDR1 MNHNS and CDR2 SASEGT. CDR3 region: CASSSTRPYEQYF. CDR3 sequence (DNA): TGTGCCAGCAGTTCAACGAGACCCTACGAGCAGTACTTC.

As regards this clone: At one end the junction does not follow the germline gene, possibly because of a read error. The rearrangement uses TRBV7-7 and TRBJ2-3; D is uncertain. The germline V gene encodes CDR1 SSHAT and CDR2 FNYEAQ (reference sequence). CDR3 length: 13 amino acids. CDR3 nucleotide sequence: TGTGCTAGCAGCTTAGGGAGCACAGATACGCAGTATTTT. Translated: CASSLGSTDTQYF.

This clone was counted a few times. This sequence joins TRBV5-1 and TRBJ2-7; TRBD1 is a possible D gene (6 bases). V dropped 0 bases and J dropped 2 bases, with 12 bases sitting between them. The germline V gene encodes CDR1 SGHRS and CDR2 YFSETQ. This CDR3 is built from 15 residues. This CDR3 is CASSLGQVVAYEQYF. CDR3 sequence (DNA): TGCGCCAGCAGCTTGGGACAGGTGGTTGCCTACGAGCAGTACTTC.

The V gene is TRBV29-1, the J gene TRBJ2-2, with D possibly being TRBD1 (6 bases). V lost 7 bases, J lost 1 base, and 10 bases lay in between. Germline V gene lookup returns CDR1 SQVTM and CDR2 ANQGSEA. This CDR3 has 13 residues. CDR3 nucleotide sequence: TGCAGCGGCCAGGGGAAGAACACCGGGGAGCTGTTTTTT. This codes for CSGQGKNTGELFF.

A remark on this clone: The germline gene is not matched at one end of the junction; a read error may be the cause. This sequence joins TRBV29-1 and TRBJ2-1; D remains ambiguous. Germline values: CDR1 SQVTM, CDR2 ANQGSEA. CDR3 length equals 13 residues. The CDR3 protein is CSGEDWMSNEQFF. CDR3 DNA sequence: TGCAGCGGTGAAGATTGGATGAGCAATGAGCAGTTCTTC.

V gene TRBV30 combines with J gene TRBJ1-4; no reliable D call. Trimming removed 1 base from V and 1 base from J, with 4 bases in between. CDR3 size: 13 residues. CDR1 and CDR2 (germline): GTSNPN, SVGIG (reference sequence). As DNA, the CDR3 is TGTGCCTGGAGTGGAGTAACTAATGAAAAACTGTTTTTT. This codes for CAWSGVTNEKLFF.

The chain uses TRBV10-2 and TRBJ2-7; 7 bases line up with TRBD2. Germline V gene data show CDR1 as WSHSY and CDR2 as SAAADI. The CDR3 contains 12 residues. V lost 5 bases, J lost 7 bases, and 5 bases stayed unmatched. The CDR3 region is CASSRLAAEQYF. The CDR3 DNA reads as TGCGCCAGCAGTCGCCTAGCGGCAGAGCAGTACTTC.

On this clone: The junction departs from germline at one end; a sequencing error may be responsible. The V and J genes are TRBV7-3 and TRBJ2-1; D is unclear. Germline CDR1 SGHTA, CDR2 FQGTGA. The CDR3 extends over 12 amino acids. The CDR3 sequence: CASGPYRASEIF. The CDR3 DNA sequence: TGTGCCAGCGGACCCTACCGGGCCTCTGAAATCTTC.

CDR3 region: CASSPGGGNLYGYTF. Written as DNA, the CDR3 is TGTGCCAGCAGTCCTGGTGGAGGAAATCTCTATGGCTACACCTTC. The chain combines TRBV28 with TRBJ1-2; no definite D call. Germline CDR1 is MDHEN and CDR2 is SYDVKM. This CDR3 spans 15 amino acids. V lost 5 bases to trimming and J lost 4 bases, with 17 bases between them.

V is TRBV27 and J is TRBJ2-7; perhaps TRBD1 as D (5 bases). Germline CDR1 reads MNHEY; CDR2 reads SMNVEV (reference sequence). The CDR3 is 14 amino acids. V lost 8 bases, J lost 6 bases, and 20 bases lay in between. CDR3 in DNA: TGTGCCAGCCCGGAAGTCACAGGATTGTCCGAGCAGTACTTC. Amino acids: CASPEVTGLSEQYF.

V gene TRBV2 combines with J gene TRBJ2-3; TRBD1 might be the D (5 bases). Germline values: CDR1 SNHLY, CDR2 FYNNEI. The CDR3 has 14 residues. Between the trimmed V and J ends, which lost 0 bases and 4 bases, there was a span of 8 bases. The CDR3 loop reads CASSEAGRADTQYF. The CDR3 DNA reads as TGTGCCAGCAGTGAAGCTGGCAGGGCAGATACGCAGTATTTT.

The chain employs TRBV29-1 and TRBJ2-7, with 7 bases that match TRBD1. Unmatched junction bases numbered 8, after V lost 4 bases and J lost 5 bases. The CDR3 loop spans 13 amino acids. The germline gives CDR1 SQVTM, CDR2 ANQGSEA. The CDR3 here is CSVVSTGDHEQYF. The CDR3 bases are TGCAGCGTTGTGAGTACAGGGGACCACGAGCAGTACTTC.

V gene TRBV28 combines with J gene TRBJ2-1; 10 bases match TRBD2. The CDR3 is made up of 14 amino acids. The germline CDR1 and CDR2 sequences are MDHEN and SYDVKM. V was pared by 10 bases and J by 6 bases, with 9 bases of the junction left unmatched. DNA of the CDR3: TGTGCCACAAAGAGGACTAGCGGCTTCAATGAGCAGTTCTTC. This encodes CATKRTSGFNEQFF.

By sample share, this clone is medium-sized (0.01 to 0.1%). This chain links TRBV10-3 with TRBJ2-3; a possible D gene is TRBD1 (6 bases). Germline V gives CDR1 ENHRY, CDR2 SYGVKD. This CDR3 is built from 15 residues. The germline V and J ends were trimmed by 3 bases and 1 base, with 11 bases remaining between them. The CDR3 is CAISDTGSRTDTQYF. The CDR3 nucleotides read TGTGCCATCAGTGATACAGGGTCCCGCACAGATACGCAGTATTTT.

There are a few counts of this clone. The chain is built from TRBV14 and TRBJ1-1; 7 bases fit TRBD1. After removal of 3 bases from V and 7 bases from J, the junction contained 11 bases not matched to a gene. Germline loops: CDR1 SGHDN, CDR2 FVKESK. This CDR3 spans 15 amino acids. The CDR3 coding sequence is TGTGCCAGCAGCCACCAAAGGGGGCGAGGTGGTGAAGCTTTCTTT. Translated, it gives CASSHQRGRGGEAFF.

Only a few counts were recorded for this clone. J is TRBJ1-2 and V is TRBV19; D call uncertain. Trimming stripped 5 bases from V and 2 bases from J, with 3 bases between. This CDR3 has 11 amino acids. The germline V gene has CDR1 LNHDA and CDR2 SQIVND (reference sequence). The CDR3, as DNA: TGTGCCAGTAGTTTAAACTATGGCTACACCTTC. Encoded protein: CASSLNYGYTF.

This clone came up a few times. CDR3 loop: CASSAGQGREKLFF. Here the CDR3 DNA reads TGTGCCAGCTCCGCGGGACAGGGAAGGGAAAAACTGTTTTTT. This chain connects TRBV6-1 to TRBJ1-4; 9 nucleotides align to TRBD1. V shed 8 bases, J shed 8 bases, and the junction held 9 bases outside the gene matches. CDR1 and CDR2 from the germline V gene are MNHNS and SASEGT. This CDR3 comprises 14 residues.

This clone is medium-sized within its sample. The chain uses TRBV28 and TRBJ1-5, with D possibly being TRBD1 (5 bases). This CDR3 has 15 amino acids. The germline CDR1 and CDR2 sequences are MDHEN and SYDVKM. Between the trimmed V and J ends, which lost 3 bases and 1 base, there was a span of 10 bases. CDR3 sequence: CASSFGGASNQPQHF. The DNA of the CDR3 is TGTGCCAGCAGTTTCGGTGGGGCCAGCAATCAGCCCCAGCATTTT.